This T cell receptor beta chain was obtained from a study of patients and donors after allogeneic stem cell transplantation. TCRdb re-called the RT-PCR reads through MiXCR, storing one row per CDR3 protein. The sample records under 200,000 distinct CDR3 sequences, around 30% being singletons. This CDR3 is built from 15 residues. V lost 7 bases and J lost 5; bases outside the gene matches: 12. CDR1 and CDR2 (germline): SGHAT, FQNNGV. The sequence was collected from a human donor who was either an allogeneic HSCT recipient or a stem cell or donor lymphocyte infusion donor (not recorded which). It is not recorded whose cells these are; they may come from a transplant donor. Sample: blood, either unsorted or a sorted T cell fraction (not recorded which). The genes are TRBV11-2 and TRBJ2-3, with 7 bases matching TRBD2. CDR3 bases: TGTGCCAGCAATCCTCGGGGGGTAATGGGAGATACGCAGTATTTT. Amino acid sequence: CASNPRGVMGDTQYF.